Given below is one TCR beta chain in context. Primers: 60 Vbeta forward and 13 Jbeta reverse. Here immunoSEQ multiplex PCR was the method, and the copy in TCRdb shows in-frame clones only, minus some. Among 150,000 to 200,000 clones listed, about three quarters were seen once. The source of the sample is a study of cytomegalovirus exposure and HLA in healthy donors. V was pared by 5 bases and J by 4 bases, with 7 bases of the junction left unmatched. The germline V gene has CDR1 SGHTA and CDR2 FQGTGA. This CDR3 spans 15 amino acids. The sequence derives from a girl aged 10-17 years in good health and CMV-seronegative. V gene TRBV7-3 combines with J gene TRBJ2-1; 8 positions match TRBD2. Input material: PBMCs. CDR3 sequence: CASSPWAGGYNEQFF. The DNA of the CDR3 is TGTGCCAGCAGCCCATGGGCGGGGGGTTACAATGAGCAGTTCTTC.